This T cell receptor (beta chain) stems from a study of regulatory T cells in long-lasting Graves disease. The CDR3 has 18 amino acids. The V gene's germline CDR1 is SGHNT and CDR2 YYREEE (reference sequence). J lost 0 bases, V lost 0 bases, and 8 bases had no gene match. Time point defined: newly diagnosed GD, antithyroid drugs for less than 3 months. There was RNA extracted from PBMCs, and the TCR library was made from it. Relying on iRepertoire HTBI primers and Arm-PCR of CDR3 regions, the team built TCR beta libraries. TCRdb independently ran MiXCR on the multiplex PCR reads; one entry per CDR3 protein. This repertoire shows approximately 490,000 distinct CDR3 sequences, under 20% found once; its top ten account for 9.5% to 15%. The same data also went into a second study, on T cells in Graves' hyperthyroidism and ophthalmopathy.

The rearrangement joins TRBV5-4 to TRBJ2-3; 9 nucleotides agree with TRBD2. The source was peripheral blood mononuclear cells (PBMCs), collected at new diagnosis, from a patient treated with antithyroid drugs. The sequence was collected from a man aged 35 to 55 with Graves disease. In DNA, the CDR3 is TGTGCCAGCAGCTTGGCCATGACTAGCGGAACTAGCACAGATACGCAGTATTTT. It codes for CASSLAMTSGTSTDTQYF.